This T cell receptor (beta chain) emerged from a study of blood T cells in healthy people across ages. Study-wide findings and caveats: Donor CMV status, an unknown factor, possibly confounded changes in expanded clonotypes. TCR beta diversity was tightly associated with the proportion of naive T cells.

A second PCR of roughly 7 to 11 cycles used a sample-barcoded 5' primer and a J-beta primer mix. Each sample provided no less than 2.5 million CDR3-containing paired-end reads. TCRdb passed the 5' RACE reads through MiXCR, listing each CDR3 protein once. The sample holds fewer than 700,000 distinct CDR3 sequences, 40% to 55% seen once. This clonotype showed up just a few times. The antigen remains unidentified. The source of this sequence is a man at least 80 years old in good health. The material sequenced was blood.

The chain's CDR3 is CASSLQLAGGSPQFF. In DNA, the CDR3 is TGTGCCAGCAGCCTCCAGCTAGCGGGGGGCTCCCCCCAGTTCTTC. The chain uses TRBV11-2 and TRBJ2-1; 11 nucleotides align to TRBD2. The V and J ends lost 5 bases and 13 bases, in that order; junction bases with no gene match: 13. Germline CDR1 and CDR2: SGHAT and FQNNGV. This CDR3 has 15 amino acids.